The sequence of this T cell receptor (beta chain) was determined in a study of shared T cell receptors in the human thymus (dated by TCRdb to the early 2020s). Study-wide context: The study investigated the way shared, self-reactive T-cell receptor alpha chains are produced in the human thymus.

The germline V gene supplies CDR1 MRHNA and CDR2 SNTAGT. Relative to germline, V is 5 bases shorter and J is 3 bases shorter, with 23 bases between their ends. CDR3 length: 18 amino acids, cysteine to phenylalanine. Only the CDR3 portion is preserved as DNA: 54 bases, with reading frame beginning at the first base. A remark on this clone: Its antigen specificity is not known. There are no base qualities to consult, and no much larger clone falls within one base.

The library was produced with the immunoSEQ multiplex PCR assay. What TCRdb holds here is the immuneACCESS table cut down to in-frame rearrangements. Part of the clones is not present; checked against another copy, under half of the missing clones reflect an unresolved V gene, and the others are unexplained. This sample lists some 760,000 clones; 70% to 90% were detected once. The ten top clones hold roughly 0.01% of the sample. This sample was shared with a second study, whose subject was human thymus T cells. According to the second study: Immunologically healthy infants undergoing open corrective cardiac surgery for congenital heart defects in Finland were used as donors. Thymus tissue was collected as surgical resects that were removed during corrective cardiac surgery. V and J gene segment usage appeared biased in both thymic and peripheral blood repertoires. The related research found that thymic TCR repertoires overlapped highly between unrelated individuals. The study characterized TCR alpha and beta repertoires from under ten infant thymus samples and four related peripheral blood samples. Donor ages ranging from roughly 6 to 244 days were recorded, and a handful of male and a couple of female infants were included in the cohort. Thymocytes were mechanically released from the tissue and were stored as pellets of 10-30 million cells at -70 degrees C. Genomic DNA was extracted from frozen cell pellets with a QIAsymphony instrument. TCRB and TCRAD loci were amplified from a standardized quantity of quality-controlled genomic DNA using the immunoSEQ multiplex PCR assay. Amplicons spanned the V(D)J region at a length sufficient to cover the CDR3 and identify V and J genes. Through the commercial immunoSEQ service, the amplicons were sequenced on an Illumina platform. Primer bias and sequencing errors were corrected using previously described methods, and TCRAD and TCRB definitions followed the IMGT database. Repertoires were analysed with immunoSEQ Analyzer 3.0 and VDJTools, covering basic statistics, V/J segment usage, diversity estimates, rarefaction and pairwise overlap. Diversity was estimated with Chao1, ChaoE, Efron-Thisted, Shannon and inverse Simpson indices, and also on datasets down-sampled to the smallest sample. For repertoire overlap, CDR3 nucleotide sequence, V gene and J gene had to match strictly, and clustering was done by Jaccard-based multidimensional scaling. Thymus samples yielded on average approximately 800,000 unique TCRB clonotypes, compared with around 79,000 from blood samples.

The sample consisted of thymocytes. The TCR comes from a girl under three years old with a congenital heart defect. Donor details come from another sample of the same person, matched by shared clones. This sequence uses TRBV6-4 and TRBJ1-5; no D segment can be confidently identified. CDR3 reads: CASSPPLGMGLHNQPQHF. The nucleotides read TGTGCCAGCAGTCCACCCCTGGGTATGGGCCTTCACAATCAGCCCCAGCATTTT.